Below, 5 T cell receptor beta chains from the same sample are listed, as sequenced in a study of T cells after yellow fever vaccination. TCRdb re-called the 5' RACE reads through MiXCR, storing one row per CDR3 protein. The table lists more than 250,000 distinct CDR3 sequences, around 7.3% of them singletons. The sample consisted of PBMCs, taken roughly 47 days after the first yellow fever vaccination. The receptor set was obtained from a man in his late teens or twenties who received the YFV17D yellow fever vaccine.

The chain is built from TRBV7-2 and TRBJ1-6; D uncertain. The ends were cut back, 1 base at V and 7 bases at J, with 11 bases in the middle. The CDR3 sequence is 15 residues long. CDR1 and CDR2 (germline): SGHTA, FQGNSA. Written as DNA, the CDR3 is TGTGCCAGCAGCTTAGGGGGAGGAACGAATTCACCCCTCCACTTT. Protein product: CASSLGGGTNSPLHF.

The V call is TRBV5-1, the J call TRBJ1-1; D is perhaps TRBD1 (6 bases). The CDR3 has 18 amino acids. Trimming took off 4 bases at V and 4 bases at J, with 26 bases between the two ends. CDR1 is SGHRS, CDR2 YFSETQ, per germline. CDR3 sequence reads: CASSIHGRGANAVTEAFF. The CDR3 DNA reads TGCGCCAGCAGCATCCACGGCCGGGGGGCGAACGCTGTCACTGAAGCTTTCTTT. The whole variable domain, remainder taken from reference TRBV5-1 and TRBJ1-1, is KAGVTQTPRYLIKTRGQQVTLSCSPISGHRSVSWYQQTPGQGLQFLFEYFSETQRNKGNFPGRFSGRQFSNSRSEMNVSTLELGDSALYLCASSIHGRGANAVTEAFFGQGTRLTVV.

This clonotype was picked up a small number of times. The genes are TRBV6-1 and TRBJ2-7; TRBD2 agrees at 13 bases. Trimming cost V 6 bases and J 0 bases; bases outside gene matches: 8. The CDR3 is made up of 17 amino acids. In germline, CDR1 is MNHNS, CDR2 SASEGT. The CDR3 loop is CASRSLAGGPYSYEQYF. DNA of the CDR3: TGTGCCAGCAGATCACTAGCGGGGGGGCCTTACTCCTACGAGCAGTACTTC.

The chain combines TRBV5-1 with TRBJ1-1; D gene uncertain. The V end was cut by 4 bases, the J end by 0 bases, with 13 bases between. Looked up from germline, CDR1 is SGHRS and CDR2 is YFSETQ. This CDR3 region has 15 residues. The CDR3: CASSPGTDMNTEAFF. The DNA for the CDR3 is TGCGCCAGCAGCCCGGGTACAGACATGAACACTGAAGCTTTCTTT.

This chain connects TRBV19 to TRBJ1-2; 8 bases line up with TRBD1. CDR3 size: 14 residues. Per germline, CDR1 LNHDA and CDR2 SQIVND (reference sequence). Trimming took 3 bases from V and 9 from J; bases not matched to a gene: 9. The CDR3 is CASSIGQGLSSYTF. Written as DNA, the CDR3 is TGTGCCAGTAGTATTGGACAGGGACTTTCGAGCTACACCTTC. Variable domain in full (rest from reference TRBV19 and TRBJ1-2): DGGITQSPKYLFRKEGQNVTLSCEQNLNHDAMYWYRQDPGQGLRLIYYSQIVNDFQKGDIAEGYSVSREKKESFPLTVTSAQKNPTAFYLCASSIGQGLSSYTFGSGTRLTVV.